This T cell receptor (beta chain) stems from a study of human T cells and chemical hapten exposure. In the study overall: Diagnoses of alopecia areata, totalis or universalis occurred in mostly female patients.

Time point in this sample: pre-sensitization, week 0. Sample treatment: therapeutic diphenylcyclopropenone sensitization with weekly scalp DPC. Non-pregnant alopecia patients aged 18 to 70, suitable for DPC therapy. This CDR3 has 15 residues. J was trimmed by 6 bases and V by 0 bases; bases with no gene match: 7. CDR1 and CDR2 (germline): SGHNT, YYREEE (reference sequence). TCRdb called the RACE reads again in MiXCR, with one record for every CDR3 protein. The sample holds over 300,000 distinct CDR3 sequences, 4.5% to 5.5% seen once. This sequence was found in a woman in her 50s with alopecia areata. Some clones in this sample may be carry-over from other donors' samples. J is TRBJ1-2 and V is TRBV5-4; 8 bases are shared with TRBD1. Specimen: whole blood, collected in connection with sensitization to the hapten diphenylcyclopropenone (DPC). This CDR3 reads CASSLVGRGLHGYTF. Here the CDR3 DNA reads TGTGCCAGCAGCTTGGTCGGCAGGGGGCTTCATGGCTACACCTTC.